The subject of this entry is one T cell receptor beta chain. This clone was picked up one time. Its binding antigen is unknown. No much larger clone is present one base from it, and per-base qualities are unavailable. This sample stems from a study of OX40 agonist ivuxolimab in advanced cancers. Background for the entire study: The costimulatory receptor OX40 (CD134) was targeted by ivuxolimab, a fully human IgG2 agonistic monoclonal antibody. Intravenous ivuxolimab was administered to patients every 2 weeks at six dose levels: 0.01, 0.1, 0.3, 1.5, 3 and 10 mg/kg. Among the roughly 50 dose-escalation patients, approximately 20 had hepatocellular carcinoma, roughly 15 melanoma, 9 renal cell carcinoma and 9 head and neck cancer. A male proportion of 70% to 90% and a mean age of roughly 58 years, ranging from roughly 20 to 80, were recorded for the dose-escalation cohort. Patients were allowed to have had prior anti-PD-1, anti-PD-L1 or anti-CTLA-4 therapy, and 40% to 45% of the dose-escalation patients had been treated with checkpoint inhibitors. Three dose-escalation patients achieved partial responses, one with hepatocellular carcinoma and two with cutaneous melanoma. The point of sequencing TCRbeta in the periphery was to test whether ivuxolimab changed TCR sequence diversity and drove clonal T-cell expansion. The paper describes the monotherapy dose-escalation part (N of about 54 patients) of the phase I trial of ivuxolimab.

Genomic DNA was isolated from the sorted cells so that the TCRbeta CDR3 region could be sequenced. TCRbeta CDR3 regions were sequenced using the immunoSEQ Assay. TCRdb's version of the immuneACCESS table is confined to in-frame rearrangements and falls short of the full clone set. An unresolved V gene accounts for under half of the shortfall where checked; the remainder is of unknown origin. Here the sample has around 76,000 clones; more than 70% occur a single time. More than 8% of the sample comes from the top ten. The research as a whole found: After ivuxolimab, more expanded clones were found on average in CD8+ T cells than in CD4+ T cells. In partial responders in the 0.1-3.0 mg/kg groups, normalized peripheral clonal expansion was found to be among the lowest, especially among CD8+ T cells. At doses from 0.1 to 3.0 mg/kg, clonal expansion was seen in both CD4+ and CD8+ blood T cells between baseline and week 6. Low levels of normalized T-cell clonal expansion were also seen in some patients who did not respond. Antigen specificity was not determined for the clonally expanded peripheral T cells.

V and J lose 1 base and 2 bases, and a span of 12 bases separates them. The germline V gene specifies SGHRS as CDR1 and YFSETQ as CDR2. There are 15 amino acids in the CDR3, from cysteine to phenylalanine inclusive. Only CDR3 DNA remains: 45 bases, in frame from the first base. The trial excluded patients who had a history of autoimmune disease or who were on systemic immunosuppression. Peripheral blood for TCR sequencing was drawn from every dose cohort at baseline, at cycle 4 day 1 and at cycle 7 day 1. Samples came from an open-label, multicenter, first-in-human phase I dose-escalation trial of ivuxolimab. Adults with locally advanced or metastatic melanoma, renal cell carcinoma, hepatocellular carcinoma or head and neck squamous cell carcinoma were enrolled in the trial. Before TCR sequencing, CD4+ T cells and CD8+ T cells from peripheral blood were sorted into separate populations.

The chain was built from TRBV5-1 and TRBJ2-5, with TRBD2 perhaps the D gene, on 6 matching bases. The receptor's source is an adult with an advanced solid tumor such as melanoma, head and neck, liver or kidney cancer. The specimen was CD4+ or CD8+ T cells sorted from blood, collected in a trial of the OX40 agonist ivuxolimab. The base sequence is TGCGCCAGCAGCTTGTTTCCGGGGACTCAAGAGACCCAGTACTTC. This yields the protein CASSLFPGTQETQYF.